The 25 T cell receptor beta chains below come from one sample, sequenced in a study of a mutant IDH1 vaccine in newly diagnosed glioma (dated by TCRdb to the early 2020s). The method behind the library was the immunoSEQ multiplex PCR assay. TCRdb retrieved this table from immuneACCESS and kept in-frame rearrangements only. Not all clones are present; in checked studies, unresolved V genes account for under half, and no reason is known for the remainder. The sample table records around 41,000 clones; less than 90% of these occur just once. The leading ten clones occupy 2% to 2.5% of the sample. The sample's time point, from its label and the paper: week 11, during vaccination. A 20-mer mutant IDH1 peptide at 300 micrograms in Montanide made up each vaccine dose, which was injected subcutaneously together with topical imiquimod. The antigens these receptors bind are not known. Sequencing was performed on PBMCs, taken from a glioma patient whose treatment included an IDH1 peptide vaccine. The receptors derive from a man aged 35-49 years with glioma.

The V and J genes are TRBV5-4 and TRBJ2-7; tentative D call: TRBD2 (5 bases). Germline loops: CDR1 SGHNT, CDR2 YYREEE (reference sequence). V dropped 1 base and J dropped 1 base, with 12 bases sitting between them. The CDR3 sequence is 15 residues long. The CDR3 DNA reads as TGTGCCAGCAGCTTGTCAGAGGGAACGTCCTACGAGCAGTACTTC. This gives the protein CASSLSEGTSYEQYF.

The CDR3 DNA reads as TGTGCCAGCAGCTTAGCTCAGGGGGCCGGGGCTTTCTTT. Its translation is CASSLAQGAGAFF. V usage is TRBV7-8 and J usage is TRBJ1-1; 8 positions match TRBD1. The germline V gene encodes CDR1 SGHVS and CDR2 FQNEAQ. The CDR3 spans 13 residues. Trimming at V came to 0 bases and at J to 11 bases, leaving 5 bases not matched to a gene.

This clone was seen a handful of times. The chain couples TRBV6-5 to TRBJ1-5; D unclear. Germline assignment: CDR1 MNHEY and CDR2 SVGAGI. V lost 0 bases and J lost 0, with 6 bases in between. The CDR3 loop spans 15 amino acids. CDR3: CASSYSLYSNQPQHF. DNA for the CDR3: TGTGCCAGCAGTTACTCACTATATAGCAATCAGCCCCAGCATTTT.

The chain uses TRBV27 and TRBJ2-7, with D possibly being TRBD1 or TRBD2 (5 bases each). This CDR3 has 14 residues. V lost 3 bases and J 2 bases, leaving 11 bases between the germline ends. CDR1 and CDR2 (germline): MNHEY, SMNVEV (reference sequence). In nucleotides, the CDR3 is TGTGCCAGCAGTTTGGGACGGTTCGCCTACGAGCAGTACTTC. Its translation: CASSLGRFAYEQYF.

The chain combines TRBV21-1 with TRBJ2-7. TRBV21-1 is a listed pseudogene. The CDR3 sequence is 11 residues long. The CDR3, as DNA: TGTGCCAGCAGCAAAGACTACGAGCAGTACTTC. Translated: CASSKDYEQYF.

The table lists this clone with a few counts. The chain employs TRBV5-1 and TRBJ2-7, with a tentative D call TRBD2 (6 bases). In germline, CDR1 is SGHRS, CDR2 YFSETQ. The CDR3 is 17 amino acids. V lost 4 bases and J 7 bases, leaving 27 bases between the germline ends. CDR3 in DNA: TGCGCCAGCAGCCCTGGGGCACGGGTAACCCTCGCGGGAGAGCAGTACTTC. Translating gives CASSPGARVTLAGEQYF.

This chain joins TRBV18 and TRBJ1-1; weak D call: TRBD1 (5 bases). This CDR3 is built from 14 residues. Germline values: CDR1 KGHSH, CDR2 LQKENI. Trimming removed 0 bases from V and 6 bases from J, with 11 bases in between. CDR3 in amino acids: CASSPPSRVAEAFF. CDR3 in DNA: TGTGCCAGCTCACCACCGTCCAGGGTGGCTGAAGCTTTCTTT. The full variable domain, with the rest looked up from reference TRBV18 and TRBJ1-1, is NAGVMQNPRHLVRRRGQEARLRCSPMKGHSHVYWYRQLPEEGLKFMVYLQKENIIDESGMPKERFSAEFPKEGPSILRIQQVVRGDSAAYFCASSPPSRVAEAFFGQGTRLTVV.

About this clone itself: One junction end does not reproduce the germline sequence, and a read error may be involved. The chain recombines TRBV27 with TRBJ2-7, with 7 bases that match TRBD1. CDR1 is MNHEY and CDR2 is SMNVEV in the germline V gene (reference sequence). The CDR3 has 14 residues. CDR3 in DNA: TGTGCCAGCAATTTAAGGGACAGACCCCACGAGCAGTACTTC. This translates into CASNLRDRPHEQYF.

The V gene is TRBV27, the J gene TRBJ1-1, with 8 bases identical to TRBD1. Trimming cost V 3 bases and J 3 bases; bases outside gene matches: 12. CDR3 length: 17 residues. The germline V gene has CDR1 MNHEY and CDR2 SMNVEV (reference sequence). The CDR3 nucleotides read TGTGCCAGCAGTTTCCGGGCAGGGGGCTCTAGGGACACTGAAGCTTTCTTT. Protein product: CASSFRAGGSRDTEAFF.

This chain uses TRBV6-5 with TRBJ1-3, with TRBD1 as a possible D gene (5 bases). CDR1 and CDR2 from the germline V gene are MNHEY and SVGAGI. Trimming took off 2 bases at V and 2 bases at J, with 7 bases between the two ends. The CDR3 sequence is 14 residues long. The CDR3 region has the DNA TGTGCCAGCAGTTACCAGGGTGCTGGAAACACCATATATTTT. It translates to CASSYQGAGNTIYF.

This rearrangement joins TRBV18 to TRBJ1-2, with a weak D call TRBD1 (6 bases). The V end lost 1 base, the J end lost 4 bases, and 10 bases lay between the germline ends. The CDR3 is 14 amino acids. Germline lookup yields CDR1 KGHSH and CDR2 LQKENI. CDR3 DNA: TGTGCCAGCTCACCACGAAGGACAGTCTATGGCTACACCTTC. Protein: CASSPRRTVYGYTF.

This clone was recorded a few times. The chain has TRBV5-6 and TRBJ1-4; D is possibly TRBD1 (5 bases). This CDR3 spans 16 amino acids. Trimming took off 0 bases at V and 3 bases at J, with 12 bases between the two ends. CDR1 and CDR2 from the germline V gene are SGHDT and YYEEEE. The CDR3 loop is CASSLAMGRPNEKLFF. The CDR3 nucleotides are TGTGCCAGCAGCTTGGCCATGGGGCGACCTAATGAAAAACTGTTTTTT.

This chain uses TRBV9 with TRBJ2-5; D not resolved. V lost 3 bases and J 2 bases, leaving 11 bases between the germline ends. The CDR3 runs to 14 residues. The germline V gene has CDR1 SGDLS and CDR2 YYNGEE. The CDR3 protein is CASSASPQQETQYF. CDR3 DNA: TGTGCCAGCAGCGCAAGTCCCCAACAAGAGACCCAGTACTTC. The variable domain in full, with the rest retrieved from reference TRBV9 and TRBJ2-5, is DSGVTQTPKHLITATGQRVTLRCSPRSGDLSVYWYQQSLDQGLQFLIQYYNGEERAKGNILERFSAQQFPDLHSELNLSSLELGDSALYFCASSASPQQETQYFGPGTRLLVL.

The rearrangement uses TRBV6-5 and TRBJ2-2, with 9 bases matching TRBD2. The germline CDR1 and CDR2 sequences are MNHEY and SVGAGI. This CDR3 comprises 15 residues. Germline trimming cut 6 bases from V and 0 bases from J; bases unmatched to any gene: 2. The CDR3 nucleotides read TGTGCCAGCAGCTTAGCGGGGGCGAACACCGGGGAGCTGTTTTTT. It encodes CASSLAGANTGELFF.

The sample holds one count of this clone. The rearrangement links TRBV5-6 to TRBJ1-5, with no clear D. From germline, CDR1 is SGHDT and CDR2 YYEEEE. The V gene lost 2 bases and the J gene lost 1 base, with 13 bases spanning the gap. There are 16 residues in the CDR3. The CDR3 nucleotides are TGTGCCAGCAGCTTAGGAGGGTGGGGAAGCAATCAGCCCCAGCATTTT. Translating it yields CASSLGGWGSNQPQHF.

The V and J genes are TRBV30 and TRBJ1-2, with a tentative D call TRBD1 (5 bases). The germline V gene encodes CDR1 GTSNPN and CDR2 SVGIG (reference sequence). The length of the CDR3 is 13 residues. V shed 0 bases and J shed 2 bases, with 7 bases lying between them. The DNA of the CDR3 is TGTGCCTGGAGTGTCCGGGGGAACTATGGCTACACCTTC. Translation gives CAWSVRGNYGYTF.

The chain recombines TRBV6-5 with TRBJ1-5; D gene uncertain. The CDR3 has 13 amino acids. Looked up from germline, CDR1 is MNHEY and CDR2 is SVGAGI. V gave up 5 bases and J gave up 3 bases, with 8 bases separating them. Here the CDR3 DNA reads TGTGCCAGCAGTCGCCAGGCCAATCAGCCCCAGCATTTT. Its protein is CASSRQANQPQHF.

The chain has TRBV18 and TRBJ2-3; TRBD1 matches at 8 bases. CDR1 is KGHSH and CDR2 is LQKENI in the germline V gene. V lost 4 bases to trimming and J lost 5 bases; unmatched junction nucleotides: 5. This CDR3 is built from 14 residues. CDR3 sequence (DNA): TGTGCCAGCTCACTAGGGACAGGCGGAGATACGCAGTATTTT. This sequence encodes CASSLGTGGDTQYF.

The genes are TRBV7-8 and TRBJ2-1, with D perhaps TRBD2 (6 bases). Germline V lookup: CDR1 SGHVS, CDR2 FQNEAQ. The CDR3 runs 16 residues. Trimming shortened V by 0 bases and J by 9 bases, and 18 bases separated the two germline ends. CDR3 coding DNA: TGTGCCAGCAGCTTAGCAGCGGGCTCCCGGGGTAGTGAGCAGTTCTTC. This codes for CASSLAAGSRGSEQFF.

In its sample, this clone was seen once. The J gene is TRBJ1-1, the V gene TRBV27; D is undetermined. The germline V and J ends were trimmed by 4 bases and 0 bases, with 6 bases remaining between them. CDR1 and CDR2 (germline): MNHEY, SMNVEV (reference sequence). There are 13 residues in the CDR3. CDR3 residues: CASSSSMNTEAFF. The DNA for the CDR3 is TGTGCCAGCAGTTCGAGTATGAACACTGAAGCTTTCTTT.

This sequence joins TRBV9 and TRBJ2-5; 13 bases align to TRBD2. Trimming cost V 0 bases and J 4 bases; bases outside gene matches: 3. This CDR3 is 16 amino acids long. Germline V gene sequence: CDR1 SGDLS, CDR2 YYNGEE. The CDR3 loop is CASSVGLAGGGETQYF. DNA of the CDR3: TGTGCCAGCAGCGTAGGACTAGCGGGAGGTGGAGAGACCCAGTACTTC.

V gene TRBV21-1 combines with J gene TRBJ2-7. TRBV21-1 is an annotated pseudogene. The length of the CDR3 is 11 residues. The CDR3 loop is CASSGGYEQYF. CDR3 sequence (DNA): TGTGCCAGCAGCGGGGGCTACGAGCAGTACTTC.

The chain combines TRBV10-3 with TRBJ1-5; D ambiguous. CDR3 length: 14 residues. From germline, CDR1 is ENHRY and CDR2 SYGVKD. V was trimmed by 0 bases and J by 6 bases, leaving 9 bases between them. The CDR3 coding sequence is TGTGCCATCAGTGAGTCAGAGGGCCCTCAGCCCCAGCATTTT. Translating it yields CAISESEGPQPQHF.

This clone was seen a single time. The chain links TRBV6-6 to TRBJ2-1, with D possibly being TRBD2 (6 bases). The V and J ends lost 5 bases and 7 bases respectively, with 15 bases between them. The CDR3 is 14 amino acids. The germline V gene has CDR1 MNHNY and CDR2 SVGAGI (reference sequence). The CDR3, as DNA: TGTGCCAGCAGTACCCAGGGAGGCGGGAATGAGCAGTTCTTC. It encodes CASSTQGGGNEQFF.

V usage is TRBV2 and J usage is TRBJ1-2; TRBD1 might be the D (5 bases). This CDR3 has 14 amino acids. V was pared by 4 bases and J by 0 bases, with 9 bases between. Germline-derived CDR1 and CDR2 are SNHLY and FYNNEI. The CDR3 DNA is TGTGCCAGCAGTGGGGGCACAGCTAACTATGGCTACACCTTC. This gives the protein CASSGGTANYGYTF.